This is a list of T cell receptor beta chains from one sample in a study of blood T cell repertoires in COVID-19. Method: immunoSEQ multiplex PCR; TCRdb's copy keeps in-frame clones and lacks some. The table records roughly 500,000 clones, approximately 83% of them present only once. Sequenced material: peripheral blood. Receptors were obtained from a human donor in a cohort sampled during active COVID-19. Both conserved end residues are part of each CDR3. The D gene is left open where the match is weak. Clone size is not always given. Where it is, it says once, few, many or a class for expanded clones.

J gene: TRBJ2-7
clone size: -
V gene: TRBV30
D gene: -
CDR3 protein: CAWSVSTYEQYF
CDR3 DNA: TGTGCCTGGAGTGTATCTACCTACGAGCAGTACTTC

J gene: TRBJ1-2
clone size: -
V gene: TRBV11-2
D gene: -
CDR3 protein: CASSLGSYPANYGYTF
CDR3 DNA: TGTGCCAGCAGCTTAGGTTCTTATCCCGCTAACTATGGCTACACCTTC

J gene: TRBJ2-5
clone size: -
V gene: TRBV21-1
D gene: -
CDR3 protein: CASSKADSTPPETQYF
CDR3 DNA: TGTGCCAGCAGCAAAGCAGACAGCACGCCGCCGGAGACCCAGTACTTC

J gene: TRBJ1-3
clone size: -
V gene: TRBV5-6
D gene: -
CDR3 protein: CASSLEGRAGNTIYF
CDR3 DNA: TGTGCCAGCAGCTTGGAGGGCAGGGCTGGAAACACCATATATTTT

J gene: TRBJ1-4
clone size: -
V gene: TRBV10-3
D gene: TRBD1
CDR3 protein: CAISDGTGGEKLFF
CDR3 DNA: TGTGCCATCAGTGATGGGACAGGTGGTGAAAAACTGTTTTTT

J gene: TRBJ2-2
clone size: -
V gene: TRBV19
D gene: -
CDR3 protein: CASSIRVPGELFF
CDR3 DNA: TGTGCCAGTAGTATTCGGGTGCCCGGGGAGCTGTTTTTT

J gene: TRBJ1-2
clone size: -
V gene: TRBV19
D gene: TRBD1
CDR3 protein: CASRGQGIYYGYTF
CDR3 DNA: TGTGCCAGTAGGGGACAGGGGATTTACTATGGCTACACCTTC

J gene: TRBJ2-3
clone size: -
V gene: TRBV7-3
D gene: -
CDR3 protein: CASSQDRVSPDTQYF
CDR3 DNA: TGTGCCAGCAGCCAAGACAGAGTCTCCCCAGATACGCAGTATTTT

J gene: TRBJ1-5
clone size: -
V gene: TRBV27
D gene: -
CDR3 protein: CASSIKIPGHGQPQHF
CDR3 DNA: TGTGCCAGCAGCATCAAGATCCCGGGACATGGTCAGCCCCAGCATTTT

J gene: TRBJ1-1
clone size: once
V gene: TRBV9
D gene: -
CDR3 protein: CASSIQVNTEAFF
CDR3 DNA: TGTGCCAGCAGCATACAGGTGAACACTGAAGCTTTCTTT

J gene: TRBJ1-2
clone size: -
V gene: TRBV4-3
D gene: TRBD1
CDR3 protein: CASSQDRTGEGYGYTF
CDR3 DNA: TGCGCCAGCAGCCAAGATCGGACAGGGGAAGGCTATGGCTACACCTTC

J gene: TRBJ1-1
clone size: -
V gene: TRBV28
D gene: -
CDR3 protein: CASSWEMNTEAFF
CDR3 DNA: TGTGCCAGCAGCTGGGAGATGAACACTGAAGCTTTCTTT

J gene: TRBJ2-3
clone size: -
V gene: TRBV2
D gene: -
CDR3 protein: CASSERAGADTQYF
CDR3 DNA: TGTGCCAGCAGTGAACGGGCAGGGGCAGATACGCAGTATTTT

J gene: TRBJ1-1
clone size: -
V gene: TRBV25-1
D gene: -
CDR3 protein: CASSATLGSGDTEAFF
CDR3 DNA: TGTGCCAGCAGTGCCACTTTAGGATCGGGGGACACTGAAGCTTTCTTT

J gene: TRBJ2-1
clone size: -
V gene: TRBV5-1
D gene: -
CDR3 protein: CASSLFRGDEQFF
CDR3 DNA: TGCGCCAGCAGCTTGTTCCGCGGGGATGAGCAGTTCTTC

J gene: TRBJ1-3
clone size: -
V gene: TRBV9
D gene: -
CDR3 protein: CASSREGSGNTIYF
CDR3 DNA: TGTGCCAGCAGCCGAGAGGGCTCTGGAAACACCATATATTTT

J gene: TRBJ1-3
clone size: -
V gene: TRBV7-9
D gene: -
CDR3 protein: CASSLAALTGNTIYF
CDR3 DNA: TGTGCCAGCAGCTTAGCGGCTTTAACAGGAAACACCATATATTTT

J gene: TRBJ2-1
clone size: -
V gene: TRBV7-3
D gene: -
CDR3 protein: CASSLNSIGDEQFF
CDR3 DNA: TGTGCCAGCAGCTTAAACTCGATAGGGGATGAGCAGTTCTTC

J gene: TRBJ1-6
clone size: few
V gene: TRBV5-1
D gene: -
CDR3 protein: CASSLGTGKSENSPLHF
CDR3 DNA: TGCGCCAGCAGCTTGGGGACGGGGAAATCGGAAAATTCACCCCTCCACTTT

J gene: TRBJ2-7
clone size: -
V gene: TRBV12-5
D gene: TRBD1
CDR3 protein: CASGLGTGTGTQGVYF
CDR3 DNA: TGTGCTAGTGGTTTGGGGACCGGGACAGGGACTCAGGGTGTGTACTTC

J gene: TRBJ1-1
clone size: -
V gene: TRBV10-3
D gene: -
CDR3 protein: CAISESSPRDFEAFF
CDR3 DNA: TGTGCCATCAGTGAGTCGAGTCCCCGGGACTTTGAAGCTTTCTTT

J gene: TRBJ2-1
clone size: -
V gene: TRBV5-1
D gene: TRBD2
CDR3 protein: CASSLVQTSGVEQFF
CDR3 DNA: TGCGCCAGCAGCTTAGTCCAGACTAGCGGGGTTGAGCAGTTCTTC

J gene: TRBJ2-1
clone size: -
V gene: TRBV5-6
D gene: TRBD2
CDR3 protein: CASTSGGLYNEQFF
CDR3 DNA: TGTGCCAGCACGAGCGGGGGGCTTTACAATGAGCAGTTCTTC

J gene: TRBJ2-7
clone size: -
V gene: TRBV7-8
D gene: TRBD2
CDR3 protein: CASSPRAGGPGEQYF
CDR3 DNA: TGTGCCAGCAGCCCCCGGGCGGGAGGGCCGGGGGAGCAGTACTTC

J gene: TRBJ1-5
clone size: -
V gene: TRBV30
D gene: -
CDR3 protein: CAWSRGGSQPQHF
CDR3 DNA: TGTGCCTGGAGTAGGGGGGGTTCTCAGCCCCAGCATTTT

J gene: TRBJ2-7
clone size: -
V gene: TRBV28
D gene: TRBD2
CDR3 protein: CASSYRTSGSYEQYF
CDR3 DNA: TGTGCCAGCAGCTACAGGACTAGCGGGAGCTACGAGCAGTACTTC

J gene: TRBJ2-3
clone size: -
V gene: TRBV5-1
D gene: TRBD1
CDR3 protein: CASSQQEDRPYNTDTQYF
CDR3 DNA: TGCGCCAGCAGCCAACAGGAGGACAGGCCGTACAACACAGATACGCAGTATTTT